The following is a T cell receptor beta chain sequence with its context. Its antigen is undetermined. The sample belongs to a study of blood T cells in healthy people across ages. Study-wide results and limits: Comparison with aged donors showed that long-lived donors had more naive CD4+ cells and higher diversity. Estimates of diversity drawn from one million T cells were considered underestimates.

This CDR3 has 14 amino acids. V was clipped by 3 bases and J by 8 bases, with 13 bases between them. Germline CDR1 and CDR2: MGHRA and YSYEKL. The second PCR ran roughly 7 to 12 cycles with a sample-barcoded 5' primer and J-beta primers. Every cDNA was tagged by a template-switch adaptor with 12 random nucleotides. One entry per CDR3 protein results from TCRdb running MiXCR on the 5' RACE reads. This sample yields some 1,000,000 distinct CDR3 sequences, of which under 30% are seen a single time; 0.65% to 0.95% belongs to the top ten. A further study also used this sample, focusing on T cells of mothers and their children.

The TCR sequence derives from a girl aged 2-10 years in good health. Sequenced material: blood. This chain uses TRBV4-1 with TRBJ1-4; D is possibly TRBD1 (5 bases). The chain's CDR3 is CASSHGLGGEKLFF. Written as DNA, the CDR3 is TGCGCCAGCAGCCATGGCCTTGGGGGAGAAAAACTGTTTTTT.